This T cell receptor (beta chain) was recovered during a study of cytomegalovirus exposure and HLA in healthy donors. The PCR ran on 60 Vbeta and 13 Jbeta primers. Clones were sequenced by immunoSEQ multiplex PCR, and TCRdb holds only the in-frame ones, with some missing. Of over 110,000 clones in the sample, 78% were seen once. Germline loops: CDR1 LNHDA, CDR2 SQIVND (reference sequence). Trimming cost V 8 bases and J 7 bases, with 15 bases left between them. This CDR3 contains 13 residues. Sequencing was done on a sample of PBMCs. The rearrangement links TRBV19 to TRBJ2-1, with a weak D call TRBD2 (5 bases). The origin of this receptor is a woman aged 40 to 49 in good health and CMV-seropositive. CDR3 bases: TGTGCCAGTCGCGGGTCTGGCAGGAATGAGCAGTTCTTC. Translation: CASRGSGRNEQFF. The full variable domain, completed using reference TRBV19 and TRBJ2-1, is DGGITQSPKYLFRKEGQNVTLSCEQNLNHDAMYWYRQDPGQGLRLIYYSQIVNDFQKGDIAEGYSVSREKKESFPLTVTSAQKNPTAFYLCASRGSGRNEQFFGPGTRLTVL.